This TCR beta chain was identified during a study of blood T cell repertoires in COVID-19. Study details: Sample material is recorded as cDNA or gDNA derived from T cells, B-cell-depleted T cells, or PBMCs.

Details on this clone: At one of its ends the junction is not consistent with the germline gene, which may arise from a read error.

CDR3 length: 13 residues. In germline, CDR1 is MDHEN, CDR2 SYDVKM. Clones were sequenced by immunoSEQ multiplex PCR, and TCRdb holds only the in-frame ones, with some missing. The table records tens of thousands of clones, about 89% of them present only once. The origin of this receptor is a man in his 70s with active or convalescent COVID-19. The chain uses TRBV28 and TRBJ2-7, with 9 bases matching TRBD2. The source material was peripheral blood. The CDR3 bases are TGTGCCAGCACCCCTGGCGGGAGGGCCTCTTGGGACTTC. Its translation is CASTPGGRASWDF. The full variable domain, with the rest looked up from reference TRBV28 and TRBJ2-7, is DVKVTQSSRYLVKRTGEKVFLECVQDMDHENMFWYRQDPGLGLRLIYFSYDVKMKEKGDIPEGYSVSREKKERFSLILESASTNQTSMYLCASTPGGRASWDFGPGTRLTVT.